This T cell receptor beta chain is drawn from a study of CD8+ T cells in alopecia areata. Overall study findings and caveats: Patients displayed less clarity in TCR sharing than mice, a finding possibly related to HLA. Any link of baseline CD8+ expansion to response, resting on one nonresponder, remains uncertain. Tofacitinib significantly reduced both scalp clonality and expanded CD8+ clones among the top 100.

As to this clone: The target antigen is unknown.

This CDR3 has 13 residues. Germline assignment: CDR1 SGHRS and CDR2 YFSETQ. Trimming stripped 4 bases from V and 3 bases from J, with 11 bases between. Regarding treatment: oral pan-JAK inhibitor, 5-10 mg twice daily. Sequencing used cDNA as its template, made by extracting RNA and reverse transcribing it. The repertoire was sequenced with immunoSEQ multiplex PCR; TCRdb's copy has only in-frame clones and lacks some. The profile shows roughly 210,000 clones, approximately 47% of them singletons. The starting material was CD4+ T cells sorted from blood, obtained around week 36, from a patient treated with tofacitinib. The receptor was isolated from a human donor with alopecia areata. The V and J genes are TRBV5-1 and TRBJ2-7, with D maybe TRBD1 (6 bases). The CDR3 reads CASSQGQDYEQYF. The CDR3 DNA sequence: TGCGCCAGCAGCCAGGGACAAGACTACGAGCAGTACTTC.